This record covers a single T cell receptor (beta chain). Its antigen is not identified. These data originate in a study of beta chain features in type 1 diabetes. Germline V gene data show CDR1 as GTSNPN and CDR2 as SVGIG (reference sequence). The CDR3 has 13 residues. Trimming shortened V by 1 base and J by 3 bases, and 9 bases separated the two germline ends. General study points: Within each of all four CD4+ subsets, Type 1 diabetes patients had TCRB CDR3s that were moderately but significantly shorter.

Reverse transcription of all isolated RNA meant that expressed TCRB transcripts were sequenced. Clones were read by immunoSEQ multiplex PCR, and TCRdb kept only the in-frame ones, dropping some. The sample has some 700,000 clones; roughly an eighth are singletons. The V call is TRBV30, the J call TRBJ1-1; D is ambiguous. The source of this sequence is a man between 18 and 35 years old with type 1 diabetes. The sequencing input was naive CD4+ T cells from blood. CDR3 protein: CAWSEEADTEAFF. CDR3 nucleotides: TGTGCCTGGAGTGAGGAGGCGGACACTGAAGCTTTCTTT.